This TCR beta chain was obtained from a study of shared clonotypes between healthy human individuals. Remarks on this clone: The antigen remains undetermined.

Trimming removed 10 bases from V and 7 bases from J, with 8 bases in between. Looked up from germline, CDR1 is MDHEN and CDR2 is SYDVKM. The CDR3 loop spans 10 amino acids. The study's findings and limits: An effect of sequencing depth on clonotype sharing among donors was expected.

Genomic DNA of every subset was divided equally among multiple immunoSEQ plates. Some clones are missing from TCRdb's copy, which holds only in-frame ones; the method was immunoSEQ multiplex PCR. The sample has some 2.1 million clones, roughly 95% seen once. The chain combines TRBV28 with TRBJ1-3; unclear D gene. Sequenced: naive CD4+ T cells sorted from blood. Described subset: CD45RA+ positively selected. This clonotype was obtained from a man aged 18 to 29 in good health. The CDR3 bases are TGTGCCACAGGCGGGAACACCATATATTTT. This encodes CATGGNTIYF.